The source of this TCR beta chain is a study of blood T cell repertoires in COVID-19. About the research overall: Some COVID-19 samples were acute and others convalescent; all came from the United States, Italy and Spain. The cDNA or gDNA used as material had been derived from T cells, B-cell-depleted T cells, or PBMCs.

The germline CDR1 and CDR2 sequences are SGHDN and FVKESK. V lost 2 bases to trimming and J lost 5 bases; unmatched junction nucleotides: 5. The CDR3 extends over 14 amino acids. As processed by the authors: Reference gene primer amplification gave estimated nucleated cell counts. This table comes from immunoSEQ multiplex PCR, and its TCRdb copy is limited to in-frame clones, with some not included. V, J and clone size are taken as reported in that table, and D and trimming were inferred from the DNA itself. The sample comprises about 150,000 clones, approximately 80% of which are singletons, and more than 7.5% rests with the top ten.

This chain links TRBV14 with TRBJ2-7; 8 bases line up with TRBD2. The source is a woman in her fifties or sixties with acute or convalescent COVID-19. Material for sequencing was peripheral blood. The CDR3 nucleotides read TGTGCCAGCAGCCAATCTAGCGGGTTAAACGAGCAGTACTTC. As protein: CASSQSSGLNEQYF.